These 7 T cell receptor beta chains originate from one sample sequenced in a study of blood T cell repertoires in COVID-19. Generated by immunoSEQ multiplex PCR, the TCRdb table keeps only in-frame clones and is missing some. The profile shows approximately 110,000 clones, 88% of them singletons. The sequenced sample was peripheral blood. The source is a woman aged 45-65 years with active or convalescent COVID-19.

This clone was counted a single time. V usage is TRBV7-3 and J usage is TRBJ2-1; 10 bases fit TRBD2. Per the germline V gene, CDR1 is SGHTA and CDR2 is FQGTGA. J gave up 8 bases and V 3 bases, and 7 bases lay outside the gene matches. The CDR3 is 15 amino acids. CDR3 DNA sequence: TGTGCCAGCAGCTTCACTAGCGGGATAGGCGATGAGCAGTTCTTC. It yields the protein CASSFTSGIGDEQFF.

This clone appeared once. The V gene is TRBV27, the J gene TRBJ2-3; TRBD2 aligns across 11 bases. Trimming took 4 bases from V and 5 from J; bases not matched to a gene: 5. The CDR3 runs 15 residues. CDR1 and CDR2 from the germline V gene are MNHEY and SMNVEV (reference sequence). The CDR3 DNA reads TGTGCCAGCAGTTCACTAGCGGGAGTAAGAGATACGCAGTATTTT. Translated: CASSSLAGVRDTQYF.

CDR3 nucleotide sequence: TGTGCCAGCTCACCGGGACTAGCGGGGGGGGACAAAAACATTCAGTACTTC. Translation gives CASSPGLAGGDKNIQYF. The rearrangement uses TRBV18 and TRBJ2-4; 16 bases align to TRBD2. CDR3 size: 17 residues. The V segment lost 3 bases and the J segment 3 bases; nucleotides outside the gene matches: 2. Germline V gives CDR1 KGHSH, CDR2 LQKENI.

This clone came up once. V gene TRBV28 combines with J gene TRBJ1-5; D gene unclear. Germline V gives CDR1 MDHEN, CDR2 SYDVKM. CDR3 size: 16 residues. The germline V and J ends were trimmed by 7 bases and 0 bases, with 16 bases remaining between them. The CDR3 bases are TGTGCCAGCACCATTAATTCACTGCTTAGCAATCAGCCCCAGCATTTT. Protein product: CASTINSLLSNQPQHF.

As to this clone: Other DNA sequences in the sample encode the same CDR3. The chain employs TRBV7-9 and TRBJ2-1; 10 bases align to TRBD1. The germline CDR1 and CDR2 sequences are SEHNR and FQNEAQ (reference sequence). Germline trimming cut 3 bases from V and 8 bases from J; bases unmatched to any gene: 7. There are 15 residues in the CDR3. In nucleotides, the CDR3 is TGTGCCAGCAGCTTTGGACAGGGGGAGGGTGATGAGCAGTTCTTC. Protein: CASSFGQGEGDEQFF.

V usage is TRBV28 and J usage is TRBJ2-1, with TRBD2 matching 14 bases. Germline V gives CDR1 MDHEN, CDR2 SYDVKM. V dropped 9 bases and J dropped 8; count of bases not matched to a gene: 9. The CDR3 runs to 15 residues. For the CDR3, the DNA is TGTGCCAGTTCACCGGGACTAGCGGGAGTCCATGAGCAGTTCTTC. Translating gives CASSPGLAGVHEQFF.

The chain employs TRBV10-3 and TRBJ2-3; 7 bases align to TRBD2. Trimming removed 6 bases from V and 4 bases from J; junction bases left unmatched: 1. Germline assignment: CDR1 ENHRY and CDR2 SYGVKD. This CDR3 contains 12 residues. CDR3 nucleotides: TGTGCCATCAGCGCGGGAGCAGATACGCAGTATTTT. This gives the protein CAISAGADTQYF.